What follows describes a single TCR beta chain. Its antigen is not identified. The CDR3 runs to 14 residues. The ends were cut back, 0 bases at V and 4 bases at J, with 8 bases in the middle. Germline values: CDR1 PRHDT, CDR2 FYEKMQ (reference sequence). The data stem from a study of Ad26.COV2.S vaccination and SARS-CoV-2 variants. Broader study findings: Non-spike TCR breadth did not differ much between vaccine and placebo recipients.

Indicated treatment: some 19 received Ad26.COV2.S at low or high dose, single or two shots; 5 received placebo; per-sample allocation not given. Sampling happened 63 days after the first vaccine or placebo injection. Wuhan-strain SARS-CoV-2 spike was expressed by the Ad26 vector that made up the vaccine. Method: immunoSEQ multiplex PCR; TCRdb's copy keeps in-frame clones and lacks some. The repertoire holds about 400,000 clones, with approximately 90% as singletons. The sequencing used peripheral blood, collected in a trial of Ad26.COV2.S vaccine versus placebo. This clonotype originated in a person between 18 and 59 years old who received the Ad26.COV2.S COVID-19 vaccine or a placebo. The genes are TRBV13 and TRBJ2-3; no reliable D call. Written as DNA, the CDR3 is TGTGCCAGCAGCTTAGGTCAGTTGGCAGATACGCAGTATTTT. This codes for CASSLGQLADTQYF.